This TCR beta chain was sequenced during a study of technical replicates of blood from several donors. This clone was detected only once. Assay: immunoSEQ multiplex PCR; the TCRdb copy retains only in-frame clones and omits some. The table has tens of thousands of clones, approximately 91% seen once; the top ten hold 0.41%. V dropped 0 bases and J dropped 5 bases, with 13 bases sitting between them. The CDR3 is 15 residues long. Germline CDR1 LGHNT, CDR2 FRNRAP. The sample was T cells isolated from PBMCs. The rearrangement joins TRBV12-5 to TRBJ1-1; D perhaps matches TRBD1 (6 bases). The TCR was taken from a human donor in good health. CDR3 loop: CASGLVSGVQTEAFF. CDR3 sequence (DNA): TGTGCTAGTGGTTTGGTCTCAGGGGTTCAAACTGAAGCTTTCTTT.